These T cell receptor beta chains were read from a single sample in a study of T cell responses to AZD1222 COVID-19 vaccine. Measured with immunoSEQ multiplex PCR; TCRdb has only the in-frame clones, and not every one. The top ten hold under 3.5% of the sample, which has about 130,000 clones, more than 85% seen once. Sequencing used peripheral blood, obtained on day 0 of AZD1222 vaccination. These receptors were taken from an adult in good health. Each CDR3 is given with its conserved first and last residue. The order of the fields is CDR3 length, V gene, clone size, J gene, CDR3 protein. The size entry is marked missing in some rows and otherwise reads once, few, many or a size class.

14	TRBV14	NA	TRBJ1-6	CASSPRRVNSPLHF
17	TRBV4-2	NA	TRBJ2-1	CASSLTSGSTGGNEQFF
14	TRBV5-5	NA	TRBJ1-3	CASSAGQPGNTIYF
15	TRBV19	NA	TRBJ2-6	CASSLQGSGANVLTF
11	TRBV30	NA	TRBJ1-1	CAWKKGTEAFF
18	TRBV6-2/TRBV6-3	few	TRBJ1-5	CASSNPMGEGASNQPQHF
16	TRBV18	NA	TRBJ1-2	CASSPIILGHNYGYTF
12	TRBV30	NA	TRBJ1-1	CAWDRLNTEAFF
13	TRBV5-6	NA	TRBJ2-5	CASSLYGHGAQYF
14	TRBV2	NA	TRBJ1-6	CASTYGPNNSPLHF
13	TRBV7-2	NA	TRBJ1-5	CASSPDPNQPQHF
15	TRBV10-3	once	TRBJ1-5	CAISESLGGNQPQHF
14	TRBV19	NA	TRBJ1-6	CASSIATEGSPLHF
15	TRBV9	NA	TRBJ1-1	CASSPRTAMNTEAFF
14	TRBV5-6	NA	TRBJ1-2	CASSLRATNYGYTF
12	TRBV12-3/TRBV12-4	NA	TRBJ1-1	CASSRRDTEAFF
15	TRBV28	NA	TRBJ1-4	CASSPVTGGYEKLFF
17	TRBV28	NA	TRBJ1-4	CASPERDGVRSNEKLFF
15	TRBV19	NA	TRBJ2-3	CASSIRPGRTNTQYF
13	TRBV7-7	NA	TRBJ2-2	CASSKDSTGELFF
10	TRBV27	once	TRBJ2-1	CASSDPNPFF
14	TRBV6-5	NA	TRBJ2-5	CASSYPGYQETQYF
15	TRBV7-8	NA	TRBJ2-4	CASSSLSSIKNIQYF
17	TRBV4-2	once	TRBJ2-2	CASSQASGGRVRGELFF
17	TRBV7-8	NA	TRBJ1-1	CASSSRPGTGINTEAFF
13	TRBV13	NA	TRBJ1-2	CASSLGQGDGYTF
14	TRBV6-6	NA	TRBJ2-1	CASREGGSYNEQFF
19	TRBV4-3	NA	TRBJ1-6	CASSQLSNRGGGKNSPLHF
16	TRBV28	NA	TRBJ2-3	CASSLLGTFSTDTQYF
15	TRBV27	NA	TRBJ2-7	CASRRAGRGTYEQYF